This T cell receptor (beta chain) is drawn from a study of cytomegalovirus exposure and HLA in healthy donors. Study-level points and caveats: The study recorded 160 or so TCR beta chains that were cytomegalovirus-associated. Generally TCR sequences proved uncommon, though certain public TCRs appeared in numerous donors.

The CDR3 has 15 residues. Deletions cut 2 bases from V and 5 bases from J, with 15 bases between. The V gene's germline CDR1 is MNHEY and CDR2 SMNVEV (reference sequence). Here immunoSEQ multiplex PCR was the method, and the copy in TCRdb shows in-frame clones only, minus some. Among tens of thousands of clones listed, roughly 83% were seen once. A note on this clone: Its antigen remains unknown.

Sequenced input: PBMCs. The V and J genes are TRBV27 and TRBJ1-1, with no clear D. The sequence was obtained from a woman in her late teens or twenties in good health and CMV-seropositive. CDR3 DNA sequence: TGTGCCAGCAGTTTACAGGTTCCGGCCGAAACTGAAGCTTTCTTT. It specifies CASSLQVPAETEAFF.